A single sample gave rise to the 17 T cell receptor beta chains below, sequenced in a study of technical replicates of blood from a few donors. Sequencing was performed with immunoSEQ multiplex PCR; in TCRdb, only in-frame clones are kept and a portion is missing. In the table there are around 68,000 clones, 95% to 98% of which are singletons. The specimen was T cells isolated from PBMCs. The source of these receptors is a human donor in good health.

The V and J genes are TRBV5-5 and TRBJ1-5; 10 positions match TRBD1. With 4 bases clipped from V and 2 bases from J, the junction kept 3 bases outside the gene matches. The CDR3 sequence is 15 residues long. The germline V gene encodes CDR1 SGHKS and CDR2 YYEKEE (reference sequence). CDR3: CASSHDRGRNQPQHF. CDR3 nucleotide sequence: TGTGCCAGCAGCCACGACAGGGGGCGCAATCAGCCCCAGCATTTT.

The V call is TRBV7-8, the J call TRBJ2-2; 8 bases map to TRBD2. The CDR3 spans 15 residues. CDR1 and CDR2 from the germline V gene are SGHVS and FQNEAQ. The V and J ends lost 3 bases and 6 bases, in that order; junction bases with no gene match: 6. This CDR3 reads CASSFPPREAGELFF. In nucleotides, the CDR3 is TGTGCCAGCAGCTTTCCTCCGCGGGAGGCCGGGGAGCTGTTTTTT. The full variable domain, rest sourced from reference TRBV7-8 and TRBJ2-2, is GAGVSQSPRYKVAKRGQDVALRCDPISGHVSLFWYQQALGQGPEFLTYFQNEAQLDKSGLPSDRFFAERPEGSVSTLKIQRTQQEDSAVYLCASSFPPREAGELFFGEGSRLTVL.

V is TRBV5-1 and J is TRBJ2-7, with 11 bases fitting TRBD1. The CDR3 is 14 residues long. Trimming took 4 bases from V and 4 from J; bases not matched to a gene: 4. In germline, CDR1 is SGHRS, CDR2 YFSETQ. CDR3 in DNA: TGCGCCAGCAGCCCCCGGGACAGGGGGTACGAGCAGTACTTC. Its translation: CASSPRDRGYEQYF.

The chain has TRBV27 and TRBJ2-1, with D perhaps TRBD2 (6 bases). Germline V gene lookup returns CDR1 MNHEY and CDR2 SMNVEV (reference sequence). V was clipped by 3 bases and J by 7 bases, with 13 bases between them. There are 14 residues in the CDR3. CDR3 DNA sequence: TGTGCCAGCAGTTTTTTCACCGGGGGAAATGAGCAGTTCTTC. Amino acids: CASSFFTGGNEQFF.

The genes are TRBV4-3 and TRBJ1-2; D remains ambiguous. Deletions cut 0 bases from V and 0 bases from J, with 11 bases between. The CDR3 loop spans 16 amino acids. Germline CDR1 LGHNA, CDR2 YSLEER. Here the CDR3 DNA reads TGCGCCAGCAGCCAAGATCAGGAACCTGCTAACTATGGCTACACCTTC. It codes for CASSQDQEPANYGYTF.

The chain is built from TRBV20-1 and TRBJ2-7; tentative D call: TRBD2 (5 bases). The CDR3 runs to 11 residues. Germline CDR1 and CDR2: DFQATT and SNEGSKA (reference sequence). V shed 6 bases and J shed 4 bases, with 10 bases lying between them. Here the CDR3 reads CSATEGYEQYF. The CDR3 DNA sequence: TGCAGTGCAACCGAGGGTTACGAGCAGTACTTC.

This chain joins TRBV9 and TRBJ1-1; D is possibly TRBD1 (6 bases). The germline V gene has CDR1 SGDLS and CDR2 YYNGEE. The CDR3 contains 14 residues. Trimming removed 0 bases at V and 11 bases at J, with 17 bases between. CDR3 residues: CASSVGGAAGVAFF. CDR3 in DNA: TGTGCCAGCAGCGTAGGAGGGGCGGCAGGGGTGGCTTTCTTT.

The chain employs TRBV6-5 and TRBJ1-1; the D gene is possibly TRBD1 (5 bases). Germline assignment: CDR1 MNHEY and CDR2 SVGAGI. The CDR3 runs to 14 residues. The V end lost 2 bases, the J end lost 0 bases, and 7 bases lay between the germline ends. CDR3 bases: TGTGCCAGCAGTTACGGGGGGATGAACACTGAAGCTTTCTTT. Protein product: CASSYGGMNTEAFF.

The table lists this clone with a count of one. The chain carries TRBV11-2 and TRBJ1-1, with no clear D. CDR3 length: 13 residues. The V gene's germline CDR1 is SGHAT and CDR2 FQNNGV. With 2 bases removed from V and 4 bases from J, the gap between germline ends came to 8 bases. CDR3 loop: CASSLNRGTEAFF. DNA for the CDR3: TGTGCCAGCAGCTTAAACCGAGGCACTGAAGCTTTCTTT.

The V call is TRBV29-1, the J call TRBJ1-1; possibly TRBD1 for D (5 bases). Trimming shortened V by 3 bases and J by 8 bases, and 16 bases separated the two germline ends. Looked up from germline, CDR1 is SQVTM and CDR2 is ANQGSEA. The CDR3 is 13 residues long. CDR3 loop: CSVDQGISSEAFF. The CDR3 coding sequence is TGCAGCGTTGACCAGGGCATTAGCTCGGAAGCTTTCTTT.

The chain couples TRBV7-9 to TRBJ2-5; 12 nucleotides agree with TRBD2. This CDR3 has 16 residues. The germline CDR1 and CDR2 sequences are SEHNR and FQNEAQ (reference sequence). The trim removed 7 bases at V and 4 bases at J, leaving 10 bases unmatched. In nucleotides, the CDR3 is TGTGCCAGCACCCCAAGACTAGCGGGAGCGGTAGAGACCCAGTACTTC. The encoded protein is CASTPRLAGAVETQYF.

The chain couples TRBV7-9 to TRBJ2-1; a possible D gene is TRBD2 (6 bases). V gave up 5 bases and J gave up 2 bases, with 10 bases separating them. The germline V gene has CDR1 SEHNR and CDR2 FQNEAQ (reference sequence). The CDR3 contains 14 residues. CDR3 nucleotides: TGTGCCAGCAGCGGGGGAGGTACCTACAATGAGCAGTTCTTC. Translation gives CASSGGGTYNEQFF.

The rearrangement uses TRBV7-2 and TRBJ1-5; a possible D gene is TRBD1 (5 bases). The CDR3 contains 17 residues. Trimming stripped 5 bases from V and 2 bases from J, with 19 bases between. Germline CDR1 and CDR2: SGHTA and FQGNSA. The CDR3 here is CASSPRQYDRGNQPQHF. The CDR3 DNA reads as TGTGCCAGCAGCCCCAGACAGTATGACCGGGGCAATCAGCCCCAGCATTTT.

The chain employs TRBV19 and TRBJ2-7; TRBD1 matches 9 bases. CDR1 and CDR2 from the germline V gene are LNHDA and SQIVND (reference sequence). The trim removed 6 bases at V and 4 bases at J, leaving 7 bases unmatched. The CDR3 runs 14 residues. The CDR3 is CASSLQTGGYEQYF. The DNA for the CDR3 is TGTGCCAGTAGCCTTCAGACAGGGGGTTACGAGCAGTACTTC.

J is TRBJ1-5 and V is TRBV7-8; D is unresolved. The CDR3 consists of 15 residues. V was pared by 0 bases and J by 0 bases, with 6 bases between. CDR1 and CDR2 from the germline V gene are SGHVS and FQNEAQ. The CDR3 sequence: CASSLARHSNQPQHF. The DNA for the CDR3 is TGTGCCAGCAGCTTAGCGCGACATAGCAATCAGCCCCAGCATTTT. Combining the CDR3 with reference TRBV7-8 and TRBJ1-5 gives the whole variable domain GAGVSQSPRYKVAKRGQDVALRCDPISGHVSLFWYQQALGQGPEFLTYFQNEAQLDKSGLPSDRFFAERPEGSVSTLKIQRTQQEDSAVYLCASSLARHSNQPQHFGDGTRLSIL.

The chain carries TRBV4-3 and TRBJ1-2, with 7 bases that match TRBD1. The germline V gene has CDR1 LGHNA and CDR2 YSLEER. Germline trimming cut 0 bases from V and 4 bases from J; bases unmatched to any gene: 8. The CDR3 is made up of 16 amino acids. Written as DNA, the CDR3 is TGCGCCAGCAGCCAAGAGGGGACAGAGGCGGGCTATGGCTACACCTTC. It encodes CASSQEGTEAGYGYTF.

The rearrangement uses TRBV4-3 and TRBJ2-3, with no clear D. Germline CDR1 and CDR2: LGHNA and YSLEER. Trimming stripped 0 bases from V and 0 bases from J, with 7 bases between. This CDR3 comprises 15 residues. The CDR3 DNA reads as TGCGCCAGCAGCCAAGATCTTTCTAGCACAGATACGCAGTATTTT. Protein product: CASSQDLSSTDTQYF.